The present TCR beta chain was sequenced within a study of human T cells and chemical hapten exposure. Whole-study results and caveats: Donors, who had alopecia, may show an immune response that differs from healthy people's.

TCRdb re-analysed the RACE reads in MiXCR, keeping a single row per CDR3 protein. The sample lists about 380,000 distinct CDR3 sequences; 4.8% were seen once. Concerning this clonotype: What it recognizes is unknown.

The time point was: patch test 1, 2 weeks after DPC sensitization. Treatment in this sample: therapeutic diphenylcyclopropenone sensitization with weekly scalp DPC. The receptor was isolated from a woman aged 45-65 years with alopecia areata. Some clones in this sample may be carry-over from other donors' samples. Sequenced here: whole blood, sampled in connection with sensitization to the hapten diphenylcyclopropenone (DPC).

CDR3 sequence: CSVEGENIQYF. The CDR3 bases are TGCAGCGTGGAGGGGGAAAACATTCAGTACTTC. The V and J genes are TRBV29-1 and TRBJ2-4; D tentatively reads TRBD1 or TRBD2 (6 bases each). Germline lookup yields CDR1 SQVTM and CDR2 ANQGSEA. The CDR3 has 11 residues. Between the trimmed V and J ends, which lost 6 bases and 5 bases, there was a span of 8 bases.